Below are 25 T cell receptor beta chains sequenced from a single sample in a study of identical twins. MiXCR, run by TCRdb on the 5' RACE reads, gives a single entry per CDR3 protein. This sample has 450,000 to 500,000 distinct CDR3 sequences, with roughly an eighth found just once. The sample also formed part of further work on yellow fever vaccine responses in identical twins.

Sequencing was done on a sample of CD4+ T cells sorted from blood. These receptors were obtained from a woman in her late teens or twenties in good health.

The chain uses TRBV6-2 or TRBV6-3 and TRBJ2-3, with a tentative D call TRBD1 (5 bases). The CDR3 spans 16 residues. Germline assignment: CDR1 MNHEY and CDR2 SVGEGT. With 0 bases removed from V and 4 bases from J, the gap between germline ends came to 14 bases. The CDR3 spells CASSYSQGYVADTQYF. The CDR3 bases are TGTGCCAGCAGTTACTCCCAGGGTTACGTCGCAGATACGCAGTATTTT.

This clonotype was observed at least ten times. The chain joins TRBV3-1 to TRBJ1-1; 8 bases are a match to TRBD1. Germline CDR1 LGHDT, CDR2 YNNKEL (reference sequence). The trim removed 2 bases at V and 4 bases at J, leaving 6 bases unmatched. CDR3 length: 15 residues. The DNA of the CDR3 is TGTGCCAGCAGCCAATTCTTGGACAGGGCCACTGAAGCTTTCTTT. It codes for CASSQFLDRATEAFF.

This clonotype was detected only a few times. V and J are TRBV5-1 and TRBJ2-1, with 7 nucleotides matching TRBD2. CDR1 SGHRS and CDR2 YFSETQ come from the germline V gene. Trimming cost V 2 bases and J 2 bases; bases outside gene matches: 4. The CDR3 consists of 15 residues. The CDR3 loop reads CASSFLAVTYNEQFF. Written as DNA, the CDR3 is TGCGCCAGCAGCTTCCTAGCGGTTACCTACAATGAGCAGTTCTTC.

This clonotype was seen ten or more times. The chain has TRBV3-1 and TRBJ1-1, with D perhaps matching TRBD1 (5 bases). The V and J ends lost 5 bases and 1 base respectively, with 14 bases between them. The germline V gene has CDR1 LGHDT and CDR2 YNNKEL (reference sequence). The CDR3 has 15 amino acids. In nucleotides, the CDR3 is TGTGCCAGCAGCTCTCGGGGGGTGGGGAACACTGAAGCTTTCTTT. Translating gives CASSSRGVGNTEAFF.

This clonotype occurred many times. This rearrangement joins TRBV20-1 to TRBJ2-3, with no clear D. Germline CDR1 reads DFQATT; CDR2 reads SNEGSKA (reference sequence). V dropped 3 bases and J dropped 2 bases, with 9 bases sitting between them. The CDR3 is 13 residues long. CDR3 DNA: TGCAGTGCTAGGCGGCGGTCCACAGATACGCAGTATTTT. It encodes CSARRRSTDTQYF.

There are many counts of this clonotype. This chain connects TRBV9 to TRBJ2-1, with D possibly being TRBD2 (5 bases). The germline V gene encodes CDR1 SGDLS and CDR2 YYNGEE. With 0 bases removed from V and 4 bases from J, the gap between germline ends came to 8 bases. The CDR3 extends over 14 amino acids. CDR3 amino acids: CASSVDSGYNEQFF. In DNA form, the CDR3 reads TGTGCCAGCAGCGTAGACAGCGGTTACAATGAGCAGTTCTTC.

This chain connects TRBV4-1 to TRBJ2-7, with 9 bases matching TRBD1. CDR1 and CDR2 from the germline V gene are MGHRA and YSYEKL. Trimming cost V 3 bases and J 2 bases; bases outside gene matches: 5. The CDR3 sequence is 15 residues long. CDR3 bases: TGCGCCAGCAGCCATCCGGGACAGGGCACCTACGAGCAGTACTTC. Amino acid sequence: CASSHPGQGTYEQYF.

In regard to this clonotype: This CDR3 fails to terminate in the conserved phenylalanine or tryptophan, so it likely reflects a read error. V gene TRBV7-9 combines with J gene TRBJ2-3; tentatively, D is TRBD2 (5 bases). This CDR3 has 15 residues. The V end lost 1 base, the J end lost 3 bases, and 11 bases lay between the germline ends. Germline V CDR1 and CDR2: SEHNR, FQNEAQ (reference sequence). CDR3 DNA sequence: TGTGCCAGCAGCTTAGGAGGGTTGATGACAGATACGCAGTATATT. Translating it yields CASSLGGLMTDTQYI.

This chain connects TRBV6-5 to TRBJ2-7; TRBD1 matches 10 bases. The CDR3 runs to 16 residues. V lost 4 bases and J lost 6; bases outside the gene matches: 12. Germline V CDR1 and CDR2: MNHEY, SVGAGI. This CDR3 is CASSSRRTGGGREQYF. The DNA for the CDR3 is TGTGCCAGCAGTTCCCGCCGGACAGGGGGGGGTCGCGAGCAGTACTTC.

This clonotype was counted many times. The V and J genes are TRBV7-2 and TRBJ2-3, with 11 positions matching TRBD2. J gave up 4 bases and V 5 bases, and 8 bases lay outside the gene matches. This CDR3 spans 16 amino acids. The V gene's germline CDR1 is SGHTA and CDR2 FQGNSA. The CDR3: CASSPLAGGPSDTQYF. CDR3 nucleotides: TGTGCCAGCAGCCCCTTAGCGGGAGGGCCTTCAGATACGCAGTATTTT.

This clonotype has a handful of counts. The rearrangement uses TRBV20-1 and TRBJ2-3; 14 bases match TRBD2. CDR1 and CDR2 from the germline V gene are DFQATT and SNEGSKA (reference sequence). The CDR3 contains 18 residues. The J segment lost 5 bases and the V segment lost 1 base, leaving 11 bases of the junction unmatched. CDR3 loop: CSARVRAPGTSGRDTQYF. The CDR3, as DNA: TGCAGTGCTAGAGTAAGGGCCCCCGGGACTAGCGGGAGAGATACGCAGTATTTT.

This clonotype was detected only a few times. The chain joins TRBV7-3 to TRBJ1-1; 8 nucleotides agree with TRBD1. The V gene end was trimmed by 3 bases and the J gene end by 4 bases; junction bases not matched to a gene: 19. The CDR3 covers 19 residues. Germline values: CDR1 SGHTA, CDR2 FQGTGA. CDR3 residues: CASSFAATGQGKAVTEAFF. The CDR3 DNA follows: TGTGCCAGCAGCTTCGCCGCCACCGGACAGGGAAAGGCGGTCACTGAAGCTTTCTTT.

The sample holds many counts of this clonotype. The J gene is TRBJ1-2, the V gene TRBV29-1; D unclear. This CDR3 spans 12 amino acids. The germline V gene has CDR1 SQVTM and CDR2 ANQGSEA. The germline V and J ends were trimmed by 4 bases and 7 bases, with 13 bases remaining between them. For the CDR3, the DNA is TGCAGCGTTGCTCATGGAACCTTTGGCTACACCTTC. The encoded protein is CSVAHGTFGYTF.

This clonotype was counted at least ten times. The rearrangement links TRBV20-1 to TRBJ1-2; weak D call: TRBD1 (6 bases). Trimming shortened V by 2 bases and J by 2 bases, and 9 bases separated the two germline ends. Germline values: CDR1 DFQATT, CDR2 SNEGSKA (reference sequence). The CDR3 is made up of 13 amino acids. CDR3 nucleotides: TGCAGTGCTAGACCGGGACAAAACTATGGCTACACCTTC. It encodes CSARPGQNYGYTF.

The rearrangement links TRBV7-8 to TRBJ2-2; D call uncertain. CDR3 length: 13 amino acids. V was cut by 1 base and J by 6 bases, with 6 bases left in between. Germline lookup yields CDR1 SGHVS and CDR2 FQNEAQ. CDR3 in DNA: TGTGCCAGCAGCTTAGTATTCCCCGGGGAGCTGTTTTTT. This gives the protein CASSLVFPGELFF.

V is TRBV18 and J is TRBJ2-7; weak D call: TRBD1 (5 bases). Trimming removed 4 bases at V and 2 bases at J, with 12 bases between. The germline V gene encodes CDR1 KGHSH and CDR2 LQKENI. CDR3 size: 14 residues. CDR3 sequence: CASSLSTAPYEQYF. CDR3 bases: TGTGCCAGCTCACTGTCGACAGCTCCCTACGAGCAGTACTTC.

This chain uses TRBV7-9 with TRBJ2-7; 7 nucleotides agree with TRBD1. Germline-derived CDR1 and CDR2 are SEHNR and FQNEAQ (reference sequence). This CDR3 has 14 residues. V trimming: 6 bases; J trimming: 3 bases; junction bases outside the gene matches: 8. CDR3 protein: CASSRQGEDYEQYF. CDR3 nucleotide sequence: TGTGCCAGCAGTCGACAGGGAGAGGACTACGAGCAGTACTTC.

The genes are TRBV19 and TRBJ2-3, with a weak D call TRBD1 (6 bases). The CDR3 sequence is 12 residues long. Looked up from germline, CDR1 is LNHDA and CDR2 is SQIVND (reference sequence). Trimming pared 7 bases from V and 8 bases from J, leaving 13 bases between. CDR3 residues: CASTLGATTQYF. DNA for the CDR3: TGTGCCAGTACTCTGGGGGCTACTACGCAGTATTTT.

For the CDR3, the DNA is TGTGCCAGCAGTTTCGGCAGGGCAAACACTGAAGCTTTCTTT. Protein: CASSFGRANTEAFF. This rearrangement joins TRBV27 to TRBJ1-1, with D perhaps TRBD1 (5 bases). This CDR3 contains 14 residues. Deletions cut 3 bases from V and 2 bases from J, with 10 bases between. Germline-derived CDR1 and CDR2 are MNHEY and SMNVEV (reference sequence).

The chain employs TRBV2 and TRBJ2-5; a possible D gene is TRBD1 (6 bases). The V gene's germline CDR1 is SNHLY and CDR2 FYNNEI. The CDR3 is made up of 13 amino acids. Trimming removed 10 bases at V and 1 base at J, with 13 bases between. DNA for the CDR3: TGTGCCACCAGAGGGGACATCCAAGAGACCCAGTACTTC. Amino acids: CATRGDIQETQYF. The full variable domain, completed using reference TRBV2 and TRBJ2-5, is EPEVTQTPSHQVTQMGQEVILRCVPISNHLYFYWYRQILGQKVEFLVSFYNNEISEKSEIFDDQFSVERPDGSNFTLKIRSTKLEDSAMYFCATRGDIQETQYFGPGTRLLVL.

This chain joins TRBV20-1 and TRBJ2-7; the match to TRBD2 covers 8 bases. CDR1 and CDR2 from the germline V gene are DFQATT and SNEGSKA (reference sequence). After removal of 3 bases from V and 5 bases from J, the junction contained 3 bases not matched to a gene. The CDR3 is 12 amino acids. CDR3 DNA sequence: TGCAGTGCTAGCGGGAGGGCCGACGAGCAGTACTTC. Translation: CSASGRADEQYF.

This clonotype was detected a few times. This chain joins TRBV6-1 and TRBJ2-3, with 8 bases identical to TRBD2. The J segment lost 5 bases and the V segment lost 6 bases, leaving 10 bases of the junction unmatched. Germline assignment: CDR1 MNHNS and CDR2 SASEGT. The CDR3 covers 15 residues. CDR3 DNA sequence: TGTGCCAGCAGCCAACGAGCGGGGGCGGGAGATACGCAGTATTTT. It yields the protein CASSQRAGAGDTQYF.

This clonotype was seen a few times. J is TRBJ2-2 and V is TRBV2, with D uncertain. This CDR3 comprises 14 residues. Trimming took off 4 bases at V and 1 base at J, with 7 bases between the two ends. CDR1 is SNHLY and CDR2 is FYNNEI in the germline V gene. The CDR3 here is CASSAFGNTGELFF. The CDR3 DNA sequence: TGTGCCAGCAGTGCTTTTGGGAACACCGGGGAGCTGTTTTTT.

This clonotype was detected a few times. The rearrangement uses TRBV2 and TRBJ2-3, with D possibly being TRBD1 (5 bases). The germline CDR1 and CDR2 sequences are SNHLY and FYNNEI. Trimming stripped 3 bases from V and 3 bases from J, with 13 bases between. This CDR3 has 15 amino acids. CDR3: CASSETAIGTDTQYF. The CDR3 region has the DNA TGTGCCAGCAGTGAGACAGCCATTGGGACAGATACGCAGTATTTT.

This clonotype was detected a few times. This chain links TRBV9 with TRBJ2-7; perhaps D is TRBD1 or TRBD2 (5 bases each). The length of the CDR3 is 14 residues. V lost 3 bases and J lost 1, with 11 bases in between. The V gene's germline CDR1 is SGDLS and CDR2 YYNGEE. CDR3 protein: CASSEDGASYEQYF. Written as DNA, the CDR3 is TGTGCCAGCAGCGAGGACGGGGCATCCTACGAGCAGTACTTC. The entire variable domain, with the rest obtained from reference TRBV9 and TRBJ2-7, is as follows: DSGVTQTPKHLITATGQRVTLRCSPRSGDLSVYWYQQSLDQGLQFLIQYYNGEERAKGNILERFSAQQFPDLHSELNLSSLELGDSALYFCASSEDGASYEQYFGPGTRLTVT.